The 17 T cell receptor beta chains below were found in one sample sequenced in a study of shared clonotypes between healthy human individuals. Measured with immunoSEQ multiplex PCR; TCRdb has only the in-frame clones, and not every one. The sample gives approximately 530,000 clones, approximately 95% of which show up once; 0.05% to 0.07% is in the top ten. Sequences were obtained from naive CD4+ T cells sorted from blood. As for subset: CD45RA+ positively selected. Receptor source: a woman in her 30s in good health.

This clone was found once. The genes are TRBV4-2 and TRBJ2-5; maybe TRBD2 (6 bases). This CDR3 has 16 residues. V gave up 0 bases and J gave up 0 bases, with 11 bases separating them. CDR1 and CDR2 (germline): LGHNA, YNFKEQ. CDR3 DNA sequence: TGTGCCAGCAGCCAAGACGGCGCGGGAAACCAAGAGACCCAGTACTTC. This encodes CASSQDGAGNQETQYF.

This clone is a singleton in its sample. Other DNA sequences of this sample code for an identical CDR3. The genes are TRBV28 and TRBJ1-4; D is possibly TRBD1 (5 bases). Deletions cut 6 bases from V and 5 bases from J, with 7 bases between. The V gene's germline CDR1 is MDHEN and CDR2 SYDVKM. CDR3 length: 12 residues. The CDR3 region has the DNA TGTGCCAGCAGGGGGGGAAATGAAAAACTGTTTTTT. Translating gives CASRGGNEKLFF.

The CDR3 bases are TGTGCCAGCAGCTTAGGGGTTGCCTACGAGCAGTACTTC. This gives the protein CASSLGVAYEQYF. V is TRBV11-3 and J is TRBJ2-7; D unclear. The germline gives CDR1 SGHNT, CDR2 YENEEA. Trimming took 1 base from V and 2 from J, leaving 6 bases between them. The CDR3 runs 13 residues. Based on the CDR3 plus reference TRBV11-3 and TRBJ2-7, the full variable domain is EAGVVQSPRYKIIEKKQPVAFWCNPISGHNTLYWYLQNLGQGPELLIRYENEEAVDDSQLPKDRFSAERLKGVDSTLKIQPAELGDSAVYLCASSLGVAYEQYFGPGTRLTVT.

The chain links TRBV19 to TRBJ2-1; 9 bases agree with TRBD1. The trim removed 5 bases at V and 2 bases at J, leaving 10 bases unmatched. This CDR3 has 17 amino acids. CDR1 and CDR2 from the germline V gene are LNHDA and SQIVND (reference sequence). The CDR3 DNA sequence: TGTGCCAGTAGTGTATCCGGGACAGGGTCACCCTACAATGAGCAGTTCTTC. This codes for CASSVSGTGSPYNEQFF.

This sequence joins TRBV5-1 and TRBJ1-2; D gene ambiguous. CDR1 is SGHRS, CDR2 YFSETQ, per germline. This CDR3 contains 13 residues. V gave up 4 bases and J gave up 3 bases, with 10 bases separating them. The DNA of the CDR3 is TGCGCCAGCAGCCAGGACGGGGACTATGGCTACACCTTC. This gives the protein CASSQDGDYGYTF.

The rearrangement joins TRBV10-2 to TRBJ2-1; 9 positions agree with TRBD2. V was clipped by 2 bases and J by 6 bases; unmatched bases: 11. The length of the CDR3 is 17 residues. Germline CDR1 WSHSY, CDR2 SAAADI. DNA for the CDR3: TGCGCCAGCAGTGAGACGGGCGCGGGAGGGCTTGGCAATGAGCAGTTCTTC. It yields the protein CASSETGAGGLGNEQFF.

The genes are TRBV4-1 and TRBJ1-2; D is possibly TRBD1 (5 bases). This CDR3 region has 17 residues. Germline lookup yields CDR1 MGHRA and CDR2 YSYEKL. V lost 2 bases to trimming and J lost 5 bases, with 21 bases between them. CDR3 DNA: TGCGCCAGCAGCCAACACCTCTCCTCCGGGGCGATATATGGCTACACCTTC. This gives the protein CASSQHLSSGAIYGYTF.

The chain is built from TRBV20-1 and TRBJ2-7; D is unclear. CDR1 DFQATT and CDR2 SNEGSKA come from the germline V gene (reference sequence). The V and J ends lost 6 bases and 2 bases respectively, with 8 bases between them. This CDR3 is built from 11 residues. The CDR3 sequence: CSAGSTYEQYF. The DNA of the CDR3 is TGCAGTGCCGGGTCGACCTACGAGCAGTACTTC.

This chain joins TRBV11-2 and TRBJ2-7, with D possibly matching TRBD2 (7 bases). The CDR3 length is 17 residues. Trimming stripped 5 bases from V and 5 bases from J, with 25 bases between. The germline V gene has CDR1 SGHAT and CDR2 FQNNGV. The CDR3 sequence: CASSLPGSGGYFNEQYF. The DNA of the CDR3 is TGTGCCAGCAGCCTCCCGGGATCGGGGGGCTACTTTAACGAGCAGTACTTC.

This clone occurred once. This rearrangement joins TRBV13 to TRBJ2-2; D is perhaps TRBD2 (6 bases). Trimming left V 5 bases short and J 1 base short, with 14 bases between. The length of the CDR3 is 16 residues. Germline V gene lookup returns CDR1 PRHDT and CDR2 FYEKMQ (reference sequence). The DNA for the CDR3 is TGTGCCAGCAGCCCAGAGTGGGGGGTGAACACCGGGGAGCTGTTTTTT. Translated: CASSPEWGVNTGELFF.

The gene calls are TRBV9 and TRBJ2-7; TRBD2 might be the D (6 bases). CDR1 and CDR2 from the germline V gene are SGDLS and YYNGEE. The CDR3 is made up of 14 amino acids. Trimming took off 4 bases at V and 3 bases at J, with 14 bases between the two ends. The CDR3 is CASSPGPGDYEQYF. The CDR3, as DNA: TGTGCCAGCAGCCCCGGACCGGGGGACTACGAGCAGTACTTC.

The chain recombines TRBV6-5 with TRBJ1-5, with D unresolved. V was shortened by 5 bases and J by 2 bases, with 10 bases between the two germline ends. This CDR3 is 14 amino acids long. Per the germline V gene, CDR1 is MNHEY and CDR2 is SVGAGI. The CDR3 reads CASSPAVGNQPQHF. The CDR3 bases are TGTGCCAGCAGTCCGGCGGTGGGCAATCAGCCCCAGCATTTT.

The rearrangement links TRBV6-5 to TRBJ2-5; D uncertain. The ends were cut back, 6 bases at V and 1 base at J, with 12 bases in the middle. Germline V CDR1 and CDR2: MNHEY, SVGAGI. The CDR3 has 14 amino acids. The CDR3 nucleotides are TGTGCCAGCAGCCCCGGACGTATCCAAGAGACCCAGTACTTC. Amino acid sequence: CASSPGRIQETQYF.

The rearrangement joins TRBV11-1 to TRBJ1-1; tentative D call: TRBD1 (5 bases). V was clipped by 4 bases and J by 1 base, with 10 bases between them. CDR1 is SGHAT and CDR2 is FQDESV in the germline V gene (reference sequence). The CDR3 is made up of 14 amino acids. The DNA of the CDR3 is TGTGCCAGCAGCTCCCACGGGGGGAACACTGAAGCTTTCTTT. It encodes CASSSHGGNTEAFF.

The chain carries TRBV28 and TRBJ1-2; D gene ambiguous. The CDR3 consists of 14 residues. V shed 6 bases and J shed 4 bases, with 15 bases lying between them. The germline CDR1 and CDR2 sequences are MDHEN and SYDVKM. The CDR3 spells CASSRPAWGYGYTF. Written as DNA, the CDR3 is TGTGCCAGCAGCCGCCCAGCTTGGGGCTATGGCTACACCTTC.

This clone was recorded only once. The rearrangement joins TRBV2 to TRBJ2-1; D possibly corresponds to TRBD2 (5 bases). Trimming took off 9 bases at V and 6 bases at J, with 15 bases between the two ends. The CDR3 consists of 13 residues. Per germline, CDR1 SNHLY and CDR2 FYNNEI. CDR3 loop: CASYRDQLNEQFF. DNA of the CDR3: TGTGCCAGTTATCGGGATCAACTCAATGAGCAGTTCTTC.

This chain joins TRBV6-1 and TRBJ2-5; no clear D. CDR3 length: 12 residues. Trimming pared 5 bases from V and 3 bases from J, leaving 7 bases between. Per germline, CDR1 MNHNS and CDR2 SASEGT. CDR3 coding DNA: TGTGCCAGCAGTACTGGGGAAGAGACCCAGTACTTC. Its translation is CASSTGEETQYF.